Each of the 22 T cell receptor beta chains below was sequenced from the same sample in a study of PD-L1 blockade in urothelial cancer. TCRdb's table, derived via immunoSEQ multiplex PCR, lists solely in-frame clones and lacks some. This repertoire shows 30,000 to 40,000 clones, around 83% found once; its top ten account for about 16%. The sample was PBMCs, taken around atezolizumab (anti-PD-L1) treatment. These receptors all come from a man in his fifties or sixties with urothelial cancer.

The CDR3 bases are TGCGCCAGCAGCCAAGATCTACGGTACTACAATCAGCCCCAGCATTTT. This codes for CASSQDLRYYNQPQHF. This sequence joins TRBV4-3 and TRBJ1-5; the D is unclear. The ends were cut back, 0 bases at V and 3 bases at J, with 12 bases in the middle. This CDR3 spans 16 amino acids. The V gene's germline CDR1 is LGHNA and CDR2 YSLEER.

The chain couples TRBV18 to TRBJ1-4, with D unclear. V dropped 0 bases and J dropped 7 bases, with 6 bases sitting between them. The CDR3 contains 13 residues. Germline-derived CDR1 and CDR2 are KGHSH and LQKENI. CDR3 loop: CASSPPESEKLFF. The CDR3 DNA reads as TGTGCCAGCTCACCACCAGAGTCTGAAAAACTGTTTTTT.

The gene calls are TRBV19 and TRBJ2-1, with D possibly TRBD2 on 5 matching bases. The CDR3 spans 17 residues. V lost 3 bases and J lost 2, with 17 bases in between. Germline V gene data show CDR1 as LNHDA and CDR2 as SQIVND (reference sequence). CDR3 protein: CASSIEGLPGAYNEQFF. The CDR3 DNA is TGTGCCAGTAGTATCGAAGGACTCCCCGGGGCCTACAATGAGCAGTTCTTC. The variable domain in full, completed from reference TRBV19 and TRBJ2-1, reads DGGITQSPKYLFRKEGQNVTLSCEQNLNHDAMYWYRQDPGQGLRLIYYSQIVNDFQKGDIAEGYSVSREKKESFPLTVTSAQKNPTAFYLCASSIEGLPGAYNEQFFGPGTRLTVL.

V gene TRBV2 combines with J gene TRBJ2-7; TRBD2 aligns across 11 bases. The CDR3 consists of 14 residues. J lost 7 bases, V lost 5 bases, and 7 bases had no gene match. From germline, CDR1 is SNHLY and CDR2 FYNNEI. The CDR3 DNA is TGTGCCAGCAGTCAAGGACTAGCGGGCTTAGAGCAGTACTTC. The encoded protein is CASSQGLAGLEQYF. The full variable domain, completed using reference TRBV2 and TRBJ2-7, is EPEVTQTPSHQVTQMGQEVILRCVPISNHLYFYWYRQILGQKVEFLVSFYNNEISEKSEIFDDQFSVERPDGSNFTLKIRSTKLEDSAMYFCASSQGLAGLEQYFGPGTRLTVT.

CDR3 protein: CASSRSGGSEDTIYF. The CDR3 nucleotides read TGTGCCAGCTCAAGATCAGGGGGTTCTGAGGACACCATATATTTT. The rearrangement joins TRBV18 to TRBJ1-3, with TRBD1 matching 7 bases. Germline CDR1 KGHSH, CDR2 LQKENI. The CDR3 has 15 residues. The junction had 12 bases not matched to a gene; V was cut back by 5 bases and J by 8 bases.

The rearrangement uses TRBV5-4 and TRBJ1-6, with 7 nucleotides matching TRBD1. V gave up 4 bases and J gave up 8 bases; unmatched junction bases: 6. CDR1 and CDR2 (germline): SGHNT, YYREEE (reference sequence). The CDR3 is 14 residues long. CDR3 sequence: CASSVDREHSPLHF. The CDR3, as DNA: TGTGCCAGCAGCGTCGACAGGGAACATTCACCCCTCCACTTT.

The rearrangement links TRBV5-1 to TRBJ2-1, with D maybe TRBD1 (5 bases). Germline-derived CDR1 and CDR2 are SGHRS and YFSETQ. The CDR3 extends over 17 amino acids. V was trimmed by 0 bases and J by 4 bases, leaving 17 bases between them. The CDR3 nucleotides are TGCGCCAGCAGCTTGGAGGGGCCTTGGTCGGTTTACAATGAGCAGTTCTTC. Translated, it gives CASSLEGPWSVYNEQFF.

The chain is built from TRBV6-6 and TRBJ1-1, with D possibly matching TRBD1 (6 bases). The germline CDR1 and CDR2 sequences are MNHNY and SVGAGI (reference sequence). Trimming removed 4 bases at V and 5 bases at J, with 8 bases between. The CDR3 spans 12 residues. The CDR3 loop reads CASSSDRTEAFF. DNA for the CDR3: TGTGCCAGCAGTTCCGACAGGACTGAAGCTTTCTTT.

V and J are TRBV30 and TRBJ1-5; TRBD1 is a possible D gene (5 bases). The CDR3 spans 15 residues. Germline values: CDR1 GTSNPN, CDR2 SVGIG (reference sequence). V was clipped by 4 bases and J by 1 base, with 14 bases between them. The CDR3 spells CAWTLGPGSNQPQHF. The CDR3 bases are TGTGCCTGGACCTTGGGGCCAGGAAGCAATCAGCCCCAGCATTTT.

The CDR3 DNA reads as TGTGCCAGCAGCCAGGGGGTTTGGCAGGGCCCAAGGGAGTTCTTC. This gives the protein CASSQGVWQGPREFF. V gene TRBV5-8 combines with J gene TRBJ2-1, with 7 positions matching TRBD1. Trimming took 4 bases from V and 14 from J; bases not matched to a gene: 18. The CDR3 has 15 residues. CDR1 SGHTS and CDR2 YDEGEE come from the germline V gene.

The chain combines TRBV13 with TRBJ1-2; D uncertain. V dropped 2 bases and J dropped 6 bases, with 10 bases sitting between them. The CDR3 totals 13 residues. Germline CDR1 is PRHDT and CDR2 is FYEKMQ (reference sequence). CDR3 loop: CASSLRGNDGYTF. In DNA, the CDR3 is TGTGCCAGCAGCTTAAGAGGGAACGATGGCTACACCTTC.

The CDR3 nucleotides read TGTGCCAGCAGCTTAACCCGGGACACTGAAGCTTTCTTT. It codes for CASSLTRDTEAFF. The rearrangement uses TRBV7-2 and TRBJ1-1; D gene uncertain. CDR1 is SGHTA, CDR2 FQGNSA, per germline. Trimming pared 2 bases from V and 3 bases from J, leaving 7 bases between. The CDR3 extends over 13 amino acids. Combining the CDR3 with reference TRBV7-2 and TRBJ1-1 gives the whole variable domain GAGVSQSPSNKVTEKGKDVELRCDPISGHTALYWYRQSLGQGLEFLIYFQGNSAPDKSGLPSDRFSAERTGGSVSTLTIQRTQQEDSAVYLCASSLTRDTEAFFGQGTRLTVV.

The J gene is TRBJ2-7, the V gene TRBV6-5; TRBD1 matches 7 bases. The V gene's germline CDR1 is MNHEY and CDR2 SVGAGI. With 6 bases clipped from V and 6 bases from J, the junction kept 11 bases outside the gene matches. The CDR3 is 14 residues long. CDR3 in amino acids: CASSRGQSFGEQYF. The DNA of the CDR3 is TGTGCCAGCAGCCGGGGACAGAGTTTTGGCGAGCAGTACTTC.

The chain combines TRBV30 with TRBJ2-5, with TRBD2 as a possible D gene (7 bases). The CDR3 extends over 15 amino acids. V lost 3 bases to trimming and J lost 1 base, with 15 bases between them. The germline V gene encodes CDR1 GTSNPN and CDR2 SVGIG (reference sequence). CDR3 DNA: TGTGCCTGGAGCGGTGGGGGAGGGGGCCAAGAGACCCAGTACTTC. It is translated as CAWSGGGGGQETQYF. The variable domain in full, with the rest retrieved from reference TRBV30 and TRBJ2-5, is SQTIHQWPATLVQPVGSPLSLECTVEGTSNPNLYWYRQAAGRGLQLLFYSVGIGQISSEVPQNLSASRPQDRQFILSSKKLLLSDSGFYLCAWSGGGGGQETQYFGPGTRLLVL.

V gene TRBV27 combines with J gene TRBJ2-1; 9 bases map to TRBD1. V dropped 5 bases and J dropped 6; count of bases not matched to a gene: 11. This CDR3 spans 16 amino acids. Germline values: CDR1 MNHEY, CDR2 SMNVEV (reference sequence). The CDR3 nucleotides are TGTGCCAGCAGTATAAGCCCCTTGACAGGGGGCAATGAGCAGTTCTTC. This gives the protein CASSISPLTGGNEQFF.

This rearrangement joins TRBV6-6 to TRBJ2-3, with 7 positions matching TRBD2. The CDR3 covers 14 residues. V lost 7 bases and J lost 1; bases outside the gene matches: 5. Germline CDR1 is MNHNY and CDR2 is SVGAGI (reference sequence). The CDR3 region has the DNA TGTGCCAGCACCATAGCGGGTGGCACAGATACGCAGTATTTT. It translates to CASTIAGGTDTQYF.

This clone was seen a handful of times. V is TRBV30 and J is TRBJ2-7; 12 bases align to TRBD2. The germline gives CDR1 GTSNPN, CDR2 SVGIG (reference sequence). The CDR3 extends over 14 amino acids. V trimming: 8 bases; J trimming: 5 bases; junction bases outside the gene matches: 10. The chain's CDR3 is CAGKGLAGSNEQYF. The CDR3 nucleotides read TGTGCCGGGAAGGGACTAGCGGGTTCGAACGAGCAGTACTTC.

The gene calls are TRBV28 and TRBJ2-7; no reliable D call. Germline lookup yields CDR1 MDHEN and CDR2 SYDVKM. V lost 8 bases and J lost 2, with 16 bases in between. The CDR3 is 14 amino acids. CDR3 sequence: CASQRSFLAYEQYF. The CDR3 region has the DNA TGTGCCAGCCAAAGATCCTTTCTAGCCTACGAGCAGTACTTC.

This sequence joins TRBV11-2 and TRBJ1-1; the D is unclear. The germline V gene encodes CDR1 SGHAT and CDR2 FQNNGV. The CDR3 spans 11 residues. V was shortened by 5 bases and J by 3 bases, with 4 bases between the two germline ends. The CDR3: CASSLYTEAFF. In DNA, the CDR3 is TGTGCCAGCAGCCTGTACACTGAAGCTTTCTTT.

This sequence joins TRBV19 and TRBJ2-1; 11 nucleotides match TRBD2. Trimming at V came to 8 bases and at J to 7 bases, leaving 16 bases not matched to a gene. CDR1 and CDR2 from the germline V gene are LNHDA and SQIVND (reference sequence). This CDR3 spans 17 amino acids. CDR3 coding DNA: TGTGCCAGTCCTCCACTAGCGGGAGATTCTGAGAATAATGAGCAGTTCTTC. Translated, it gives CASPPLAGDSENNEQFF.

The V gene is TRBV5-1, the J gene TRBJ2-6, with 9 bases matching TRBD1. The V gene's germline CDR1 is SGHRS and CDR2 YFSETQ. V trimming: 1 base; J trimming: 8 bases; junction bases outside the gene matches: 16. The CDR3 covers 19 residues. CDR3 residues: CASSLNTGGNLWGTNVLTF. The CDR3 coding sequence is TGCGCCAGCAGCTTGAATACAGGGGGCAATCTGTGGGGGACCAACGTCCTGACTTTC.

The gene calls are TRBV11-1 and TRBJ2-1; 8 bases line up with TRBD1. The junction had 19 bases not matched to a gene; V was cut back by 6 bases and J by 9 bases. Germline CDR1 reads SGHAT; CDR2 reads FQDESV (reference sequence). The CDR3 sequence is 17 residues long. The CDR3 DNA reads as TGTGCCAGCAGGAGGGACAGGCTAACGCGGACCACGGGTGAGCAGTTCTTC. This gives the protein CASRRDRLTRTTGEQFF.